Below, 8 T cell receptor beta chains from the same sample are listed, as sequenced in a study of shared clonotypes between healthy human individuals. Generated by immunoSEQ multiplex PCR, the TCRdb table keeps only in-frame clones and is missing some. The sample has fewer than 1.4 million clones, around three quarters seen once. Specimen: memory CD4+ T cells from PBMCs. Subset reported: CD45RA-negative fraction. The receptor source for this set is a man younger than 35 in good health. Some clones in this sample may be carry-over from other donors' samples.

The rearrangement links TRBV28 to TRBJ2-5; the D call may be TRBD1 or TRBD2 (5 bases each). This CDR3 spans 14 amino acids. The germline V and J ends were trimmed by 7 bases and 4 bases, with 16 bases remaining between them. From germline, CDR1 is MDHEN and CDR2 SYDVKM. CDR3 amino acids: CASIERGSRETQYF. The CDR3 DNA follows: TGTGCCAGCATCGAGAGGGGTAGTCGAGAGACCCAGTACTTC.

The J gene is TRBJ2-7, the V gene TRBV5-8, with D hard to call. Trimming left V 0 bases short and J 0 bases short, with 10 bases between. This CDR3 has 15 residues. Germline assignment: CDR1 SGHTS and CDR2 YDEGEE. The CDR3 here is CASSLVGFSSYEQYF. The CDR3 DNA reads as TGTGCCAGCAGCTTGGTGGGCTTTAGCTCCTACGAGCAGTACTTC.

The rearrangement uses TRBV6-5 and TRBJ2-7, with D possibly being TRBD1 (6 bases). CDR1 is MNHEY and CDR2 is SVGAGI in the germline V gene. The germline V and J ends were trimmed by 4 bases and 2 bases, with 12 bases remaining between them. The CDR3 has 14 amino acids. CDR3 sequence: CASSSGVGPYEQYF. DNA for the CDR3: TGTGCCAGCAGTTCAGGGGTTGGTCCCTACGAGCAGTACTTC.

The chain recombines TRBV6-1 with TRBJ1-1; D possibly corresponds to TRBD1 (6 bases). Germline V gives CDR1 MNHNS, CDR2 SASEGT. The CDR3 extends over 12 amino acids. Trimming took off 4 bases at V and 11 bases at J, with 14 bases between the two ends. The chain's CDR3 is CASSGGTLRAFF. CDR3 coding DNA: TGTGCCAGCAGTGGCGGGACACTTCGGGCTTTCTTT.

This chain joins TRBV7-2 and TRBJ2-5; D uncertain. V lost 0 bases to trimming and J lost 2 bases, with 7 bases between them. Germline CDR1 SGHTA, CDR2 FQGNSA. This CDR3 is 14 amino acids long. DNA of the CDR3: TGTGCCAGCAGCTTAGCGCGGACGCAAGAGACCCAGTACTTC. Its translation: CASSLARTQETQYF.

There are a few counts of this clone. The chain combines TRBV9 with TRBJ1-3, with a weak D call TRBD1 (5 bases). Trimming shortened V by 2 bases and J by 0 bases, and 9 bases separated the two germline ends. CDR3 length equals 15 residues. Looked up from germline, CDR1 is SGDLS and CDR2 is YYNGEE. CDR3 DNA: TGTGCCAGCAGCGTTCGGGACGCCTCTGGAAACACCATATATTTT. Its protein product is CASSVRDASGNTIYF.

Of note for this clone: Other DNA sequences from this sample encode an identical CDR3 as well. The rearrangement uses TRBV28 and TRBJ1-5; no reliable D call. V was pared by 4 bases and J by 4 bases, with 11 bases between. The length of the CDR3 is 14 residues. Looked up from germline, CDR1 is MDHEN and CDR2 is SYDVKM. DNA for the CDR3: TGTGCCAGCAGTTCGCCTGGGTCTAATCAGCCCCAGCATTTT. Translated, it gives CASSSPGSNQPQHF.

The V and J genes are TRBV5-4 and TRBJ2-1, with D tentatively TRBD2 (6 bases). Deletions cut 3 bases from V and 7 bases from J, with 17 bases between. Germline loops: CDR1 SGHNT, CDR2 YYREEE (reference sequence). The length of the CDR3 is 15 residues. The CDR3 nucleotides are TGTGCCAGCAGCTCGGGACTCCTTTTGAATAATGAGCAGTTCTTC. It encodes CASSSGLLLNNEQFF.